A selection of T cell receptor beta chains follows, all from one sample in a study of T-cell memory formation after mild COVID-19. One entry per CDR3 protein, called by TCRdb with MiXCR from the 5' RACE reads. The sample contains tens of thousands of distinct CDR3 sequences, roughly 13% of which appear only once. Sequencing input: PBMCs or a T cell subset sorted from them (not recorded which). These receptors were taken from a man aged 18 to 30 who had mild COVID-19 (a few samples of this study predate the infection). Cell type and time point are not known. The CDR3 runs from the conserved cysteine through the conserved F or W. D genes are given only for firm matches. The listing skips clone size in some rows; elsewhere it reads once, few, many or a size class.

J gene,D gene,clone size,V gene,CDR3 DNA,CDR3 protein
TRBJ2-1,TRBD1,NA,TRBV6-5,TGTGCCAGCAGACCCGGGACAGGGGTGGAGAATGAGCAGTTCTTC,CASRPGTGVENEQFF
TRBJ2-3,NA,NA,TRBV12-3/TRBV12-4,TGTGCCAGCAGCCCAATCAACGTTAACCCTAGCACAGATACGCAGTATTTT,CASSPINVNPSTDTQYF
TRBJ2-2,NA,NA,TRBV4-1,TGCGCCAGCAGGCCAAGATCGGGGGGCCTTACCGGGGAGCTGTTTTTT,CASRPRSGGLTGELFF
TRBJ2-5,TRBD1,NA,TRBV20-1,TGCAGTGCTAGAAAGGGACAGCGGGAGACCCAGTACTTC,CSARKGQRETQYF
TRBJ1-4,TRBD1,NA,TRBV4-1,TGCGCCAGCAGCCAAGAGGACAGGGCTGCTGAAAAACTGTTTTTT,CASSQEDRAAEKLFF
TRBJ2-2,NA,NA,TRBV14,TGTGCCAGCAGCCCCGAGACGGTGAACACCGGGGAGCTGTTTTTT,CASSPETVNTGELFF
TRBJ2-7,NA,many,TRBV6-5,TGTGCCAGCAGTTCCGGGGGCAGGAACGAGCAGTACTTC,CASSSGGRNEQYF
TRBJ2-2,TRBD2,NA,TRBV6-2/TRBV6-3,TGTGCCAGCTCAAAGGAAGCGGGGCTCGGGGAGCTGTTTTTT,CASSKEAGLGELFF
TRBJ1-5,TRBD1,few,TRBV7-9,TGTGCCATTGGGGGGACAGCATTCAATCAGCCCCAGCATTTT,CAIGGTAFNQPQHF
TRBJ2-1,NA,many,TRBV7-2,TGTGCCAGCAGCTCTCCTGGGGCTGGGAACAATGAGCAGTTCTTC,CASSSPGAGNNEQFF
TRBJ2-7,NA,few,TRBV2,TGTGCCAGCACCTCACGATGGCGGAACTACGAGCAGTACTTC,CASTSRWRNYEQYF
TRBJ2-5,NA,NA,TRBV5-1,TGCGCCAGCAGCCAACCGCGGGACGACCTCGGAGAGACCCAGTACTTC,CASSQPRDDLGETQYF
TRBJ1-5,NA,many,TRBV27,TGTGCCAGCAGTCCGTTTGGGGGCGGTCAGCCCCAGCATTTT,CASSPFGGGQPQHF
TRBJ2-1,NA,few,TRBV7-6,TGTGCCAGCAGCCCGTTCCTCCGGGGTGACAATGAGCAGTTCTTC,CASSPFLRGDNEQFF
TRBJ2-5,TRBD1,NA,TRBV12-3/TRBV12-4,TGTGCCAGCAGTTCCTGGGACAGCCACCAAGAGACCCAGTACTTC,CASSSWDSHQETQYF
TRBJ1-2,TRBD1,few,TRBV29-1,TGCAGCTTCAGACAGGGCAACTATGGCTACACCTTC,CSFRQGNYGYTF
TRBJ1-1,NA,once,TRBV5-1,TGCGCCAGCAGCTTGGTTCGGACGAACACTGAAGCTTTCTTT,CASSLVRTNTEAFF
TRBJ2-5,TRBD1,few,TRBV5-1,TGCGCCAGCAGCTTGTCGACAGGGGTGTTGGAGACCCAGTACTTC,CASSLSTGVLETQYF
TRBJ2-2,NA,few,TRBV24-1,TGTGCCACCAGTGATTTCGGGGAGCTGTTTTTT,CATSDFGELFF
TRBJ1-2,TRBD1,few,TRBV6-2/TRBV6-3,TGTGCCAGCACCGGAACAGGGGGCGTCTATGGCTACACCTTC,CASTGTGGVYGYTF
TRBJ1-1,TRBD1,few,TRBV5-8,TGTGCCAGCAGCTCAGGGGGTGGGGACACTGAAGCTTTCTTT,CASSSGGGDTEAFF
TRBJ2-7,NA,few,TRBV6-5,TGTGCCAGCAGTTACTTTGCTAGCAGCTCCTACGAGCAGTACTTC,CASSYFASSSYEQYF
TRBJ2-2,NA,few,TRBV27,TGTGCCAGCAGTTCTACGACCGCCGGGGAGCTGTTTTTT,CASSSTTAGELFF
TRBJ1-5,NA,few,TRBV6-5,TGTGCCAGCAGCCCCGGGAGGGTAGGACAGCCCCAGCATTTT,CASSPGRVGQPQHF
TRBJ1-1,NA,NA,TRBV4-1,TGCGCCAGCAGCCAAGGCCCCAGGGGGAACACTGAAGCTTTCTTT,CASSQGPRGNTEAFF
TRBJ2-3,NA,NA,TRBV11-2,TGTGCGGGACGGGAAGGGTTGGGGACAGATACGCAGTATTTT,CAGREGLGTDTQYF
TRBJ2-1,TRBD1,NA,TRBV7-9,TGTGCCAGCAGCTTAGTCCAGGGGGCCTATGAGCAGTTCTTC,CASSLVQGAYEQFF
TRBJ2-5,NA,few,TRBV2,TGTGCCAGCAGTGACGTGGGACCGGGGACCCAGTACTTC,CASSDVGPGTQYF
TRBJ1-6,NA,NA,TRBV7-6,TGTGCCAGCAGCTTAGGTGGGGGGAATAATTCACCCCTCCACTTT,CASSLGGGNNSPLHF
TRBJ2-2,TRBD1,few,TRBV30,TGTGCCAGGACAGGGGACACCGGGGAGCTGTTTTTT,CARTGDTGELFF
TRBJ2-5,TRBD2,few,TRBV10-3,TGTGCCATCAGTGAATCCGCTAGGGGAGGGGAAGAGACCCAGTACTTC,CAISESARGGEETQYF
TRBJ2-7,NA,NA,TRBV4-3,TGCGCCAGCAGCCAAGATTCCCTGAGCGACGAGCAGTACTTC,CASSQDSLSDEQYF
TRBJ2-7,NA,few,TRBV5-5,TGTGCCAGCAGCTTGTGGGACAAATCCTACGAGCAGTACTTC,CASSLWDKSYEQYF
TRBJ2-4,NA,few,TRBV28,TGTGCCAGCAGTCACCGGGACCCGGGTCACATTCAGTACTTC,CASSHRDPGHIQYF
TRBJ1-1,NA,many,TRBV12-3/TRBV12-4,TGTGCCAGCAGTCCTCGGACACGTTGGGGGACTGAAGCTTTCTTT,CASSPRTRWGTEAFF
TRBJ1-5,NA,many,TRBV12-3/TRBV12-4,TGTGCCAGCAGCCGCTCCAATCAGCCCCAGCATTTT,CASSRSNQPQHF
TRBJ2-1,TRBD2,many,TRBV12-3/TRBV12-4,TGTGCCAGCAATCACGGCAGCGGGAACTACAATGAGCAGTTCTTC,CASNHGSGNYNEQFF
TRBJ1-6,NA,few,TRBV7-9,TGTGCCAGCGGCCAGAATAATTCACCCCTCCACTTT,CASGQNNSPLHF
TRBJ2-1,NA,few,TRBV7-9,TGTGCCAGCAGCTTAGATGGAAACAATGAGCAGTTCTTC,CASSLDGNNEQFF
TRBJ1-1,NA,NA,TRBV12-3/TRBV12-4,TGTGCCAGCAGTTTATGGGGGTACGATGCTTTCTTT,CASSLWGYDAFF
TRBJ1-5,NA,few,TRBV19,TGTGCCAGTAGTATAGGTATCAGGCCGAGCAATCAGCCCCAGCATTTT,CASSIGIRPSNQPQHF
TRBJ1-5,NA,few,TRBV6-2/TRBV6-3,TGTGCCAGCAGTTACTCGTCCGAGATCAATCAGCCCCAGCATTTT,CASSYSSEINQPQHF
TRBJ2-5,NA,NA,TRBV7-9,TGTGCCACCGCCGCATCATGGGAGACCCAGTACTTC,CATAASWETQYF
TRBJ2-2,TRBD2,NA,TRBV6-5,TGTGCCAGCAGTTACTCGGCCACTAGCGGGGGGAACACCGGGGAGCTGTTTTTT,CASSYSATSGGNTGELFF
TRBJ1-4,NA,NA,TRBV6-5,TGTGCCAGCAGGAAATACGGGGGCTATGATGGAAAACTGTTTTTT,CASRKYGGYDGKLFF
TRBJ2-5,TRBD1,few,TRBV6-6,TGTGCCAGCAGTTACTTTCGAACGACAGGGGAAAACAAGGAGACCCAGTACTTC,CASSYFRTTGENKETQYF
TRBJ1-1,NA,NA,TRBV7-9,TGTGCCAGCAGCTTAGTTGCAGGGAGGAACACTGAAGCTTTCTTT,CASSLVAGRNTEAFF
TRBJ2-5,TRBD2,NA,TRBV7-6,TGTGCCAGCACCCCGGCGGGGGGGGGGCGAGAGACCCAGTACTTC,CASTPAGGGRETQYF
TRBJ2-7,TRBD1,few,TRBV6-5,TGTGCCAGCAGTTACACAGGGACAGGGCGGCAGTACTTC,CASSYTGTGRQYF
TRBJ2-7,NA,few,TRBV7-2,TGTGCCAGCTCGGGAGGGGGGACAGGGTCCCCCTACGAGCAGTACTTC,CASSGGGTGSPYEQYF
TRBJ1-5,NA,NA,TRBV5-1,TGCGCCAGCAGCTCCCAAGGGGATAGCAATCAGCCCCAGCATTTT,CASSSQGDSNQPQHF
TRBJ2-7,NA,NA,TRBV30,TGTGCCTGGAGTGTACGAGGGTCCTACGAGCAGTACTTC,CAWSVRGSYEQYF
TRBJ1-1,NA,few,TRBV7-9,TGTCCCAGCAGCTTTCGGGGTGACACTGAAGCTTTCTTT,CPSSFRGDTEAFF
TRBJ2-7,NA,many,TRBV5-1,TGCGCCAGCAGCTTCGGGGACTCCTACGAGCAGTACTTC,CASSFGDSYEQYF
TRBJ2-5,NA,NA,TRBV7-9,TGTGCCAGCAGCTTAATAACGGGACAAGAGACCCAGTACTTC,CASSLITGQETQYF